One and the same sample provided the 23 T cell receptor beta chains below, sequenced in a study of blood T cells in healthy people across ages. The second PCR ran roughly 7 to 11 cycles with a sample-barcoded 5' primer and J-beta primers. Via MiXCR, TCRdb re-called the 5' RACE reads, giving one row per CDR3 protein. The sample has roughly 1,500,000 distinct CDR3 sequences; around 35% are singletons. Sequencing was done on a sample of blood. These receptors were taken from a woman aged 25 to 45 in good health.

This clonotype was found once. V gene TRBV12-3 or TRBV12-4 combines with J gene TRBJ2-3; D ambiguous. This CDR3 is 15 amino acids long. V was shortened by 6 bases and J by 4 bases, with 17 bases between the two germline ends. The CDR3 reads CASSPLRVRADTQYF. As DNA, the CDR3 is TGTGCCAGCAGCCCCCTCCGGGTCAGAGCAGATACGCAGTATTTT.

Only a few counts were recorded for this clonotype. The chain employs TRBV6-2 or TRBV6-3 and TRBJ1-1; D is possibly TRBD1 (6 bases). Deletions cut 5 bases from V and 3 bases from J, with 16 bases between. The CDR3 runs 15 residues. The germline CDR1 and CDR2 sequences are MNHEY and SVGEGT. The CDR3 DNA follows: TGTGCCAGCAGTGATCCAGGGGCCGCCTACACTGAAGCTTTCTTT. Translation: CASSDPGAAYTEAFF.

This clonotype turned up a few times. The chain carries TRBV5-1 and TRBJ1-2, with 7 bases identical to TRBD1. CDR1 is SGHRS and CDR2 is YFSETQ in the germline V gene. The CDR3 has 17 residues. V was pared by 4 bases and J by 0 bases, with 12 bases of the junction left unmatched. DNA for the CDR3: TGCGCCAGCAGCCCGCTCGGAGGACAGGCGGCTAACTATGGCTACACCTTC. It translates to CASSPLGGQAANYGYTF.

The chain joins TRBV18 to TRBJ2-6; D not certain. The length of the CDR3 is 17 residues. The V and J ends lost 3 bases and 0 bases respectively, with 12 bases between them. Germline V gene data show CDR1 as KGHSH and CDR2 as LQKENI. The CDR3 nucleotides read TGTGCCAGCTCACCTGAACAGATATACTCTGGGGCCAACGTCCTGACTTTC. This gives the protein CASSPEQIYSGANVLTF.

The chain employs TRBV13 and TRBJ2-1; 9 bases are shared with TRBD1. The CDR3 is 16 amino acids. The germline CDR1 and CDR2 sequences are PRHDT and FYEKMQ (reference sequence). J gave up 8 bases and V 1 base, and 9 bases lay outside the gene matches. The CDR3 bases are TGTGCCAGCAGCTTAGTTGGGACAGGGAATCGCGATGAGCAGTTCTTC. It encodes CASSLVGTGNRDEQFF.

Only a few counts were recorded for this clonotype. The J gene is TRBJ2-5, the V gene TRBV2; tentatively, D is TRBD1 or TRBD2 (5 bases each). This CDR3 is built from 14 residues. Between the trimmed V and J ends, which lost 6 bases and 5 bases, there was a span of 16 bases. Per germline, CDR1 SNHLY and CDR2 FYNNEI. This CDR3 is CASSLGVLAETQYF. The CDR3 nucleotides read TGTGCCAGCAGCTTGGGGGTATTGGCTGAGACCCAGTACTTC.

This clonotype has a handful of counts. The V gene is TRBV5-1, the J gene TRBJ2-3; TRBD2 agrees at 10 bases. CDR3 size: 14 residues. Germline CDR1 is SGHRS and CDR2 is YFSETQ. Trimming at V came to 4 bases and at J to 5 bases, leaving 4 bases not matched to a gene. Written as DNA, the CDR3 is TGCGCCAGCAGCCGCCGACTAGCGGGAGATACGCAGTATTTT. This codes for CASSRRLAGDTQYF. The whole variable domain, filled in from reference TRBV5-1 and TRBJ2-3, reads KAGVTQTPRYLIKTRGQQVTLSCSPISGHRSVSWYQQTPGQGLQFLFEYFSETQRNKGNFPGRFSGRQFSNSRSEMNVSTLELGDSALYLCASSRRLAGDTQYFGPGTRLTVL.

DNA for the CDR3: TGTGCCAGCTCATTTGGCCGGCAGAACCACAATGAGCAGTTCTTC. It specifies CASSFGRQNHNEQFF. This chain connects TRBV18 to TRBJ2-1; no firm D call. CDR1 and CDR2 from the germline V gene are KGHSH and LQKENI. The CDR3 spans 15 residues. The germline V and J ends were trimmed by 5 bases and 5 bases, with 16 bases remaining between them.

A few counts support this clonotype. CDR3 DNA: TGCAGTGCTAGAGATAGGCGATTTGGAGACTATGGCTACACCTTC. Residues: CSARDRRFGDYGYTF. The V and J genes are TRBV20-1 and TRBJ1-2, with D unresolved. CDR1 and CDR2 (germline): DFQATT, SNEGSKA (reference sequence). There are 15 residues in the CDR3. Trimming took off 0 bases at V and 3 bases at J, with 14 bases between the two ends.

This clonotype was seen a few times. J is TRBJ2-3 and V is TRBV5-1; no clear D gene. The length of the CDR3 is 15 residues. Between the trimmed V and J ends, which lost 4 bases and 0 bases, there was a span of 12 bases. From germline, CDR1 is SGHRS and CDR2 YFSETQ. DNA for the CDR3: TGCGCCAGCAGCCCATCACAATTGAGCACAGATACGCAGTATTTT. Its protein product is CASSPSQLSTDTQYF.

The V call is TRBV20-1, the J call TRBJ2-3; D perhaps matches TRBD2 (6 bases). The germline gives CDR1 DFQATT, CDR2 SNEGSKA (reference sequence). CDR3 length: 12 amino acids. The CDR3 sequence is CRAPGGVGTQYF. CDR3 bases: TGCAGGGCCCCGGGCGGGGTCGGTACGCAGTATTTT.

V usage is TRBV29-1 and J usage is TRBJ2-7, with D perhaps TRBD2 (5 bases). The CDR3 has 12 amino acids. Germline V gene data show CDR1 as SQVTM and CDR2 as ANQGSEA. Between the trimmed V and J ends, which lost 5 bases and 2 bases, there was a span of 10 bases. The CDR3 DNA is TGCAGCGTTAAGGACTCGCCCTACGAGCAGTACTTC. Translation gives CSVKDSPYEQYF.

The chain couples TRBV20-1 to TRBJ2-5; 11 positions match TRBD1. Unmatched junction bases numbered 5, after V lost 5 bases and J lost 3 bases. The CDR3 is 14 residues long. Germline assignment: CDR1 DFQATT and CDR2 SNEGSKA (reference sequence). The CDR3 nucleotides are TGCAGTGCTTCGCGGGACAGGGGGAAAGAGACCCAGTACTTC. Translated: CSASRDRGKETQYF.

This clonotype was recorded a few times. V and J are TRBV20-1 and TRBJ2-3; maybe TRBD1 (6 bases). Between the trimmed V and J ends, which lost 5 bases and 12 bases, there was a span of 15 bases. The germline gives CDR1 DFQATT, CDR2 SNEGSKA (reference sequence). There are 11 residues in the CDR3. The CDR3 protein is CSAENQGNQYF. The DNA of the CDR3 is TGCAGTGCTGAAAATCAGGGGAACCAGTATTTT.

This clonotype showed up just a few times. This chain uses TRBV24-1 with TRBJ1-5; D is possibly TRBD1 (5 bases). V lost 7 bases and J lost 10, with 16 bases in between. The CDR3 has 13 residues. From germline, CDR1 is KGHDR and CDR2 SFDVKD. CDR3 DNA sequence: TGTGCCACCAGCAAGGGGCTCACCACCCCCCAGCATTTT. Translation: CATSKGLTTPQHF.

The chain combines TRBV6-5 with TRBJ2-5; 10 bases agree with TRBD1. The DNA end lines up better with TRBJ2-7; the J call may be wrong. Per the germline V gene, CDR1 is MNHEY and CDR2 is SVGAGI. The CDR3 extends over 16 amino acids. This chain's CDR3 is CASSYSTGGVSYEQYF. The CDR3 DNA reads TGTGCCAGCAGTTACTCGACAGGGGGCGTCTCCTACGAGCAGTACTTC.

Of note for this clonotype: The junction does not match germline at one end; this may be a read error. This chain links TRBV9 with TRBJ2-1, with 12 bases fitting TRBD2. The CDR3 consists of 19 residues. Looked up from germline, CDR1 is SGDLS and CDR2 is YYNGEE. CDR3 nucleotides: TGTGCCAGCAGCGAGGGTTTACTAGCGGGGGGCTTGTCCTACGATGAGCAGTTCTTC. Translation gives CASSEGLLAGGLSYDEQFF.

This chain uses TRBV25-1 with TRBJ1-4, with D unresolved. Germline V gene lookup returns CDR1 MGHDK and CDR2 SYGVNS. V dropped 2 bases and J dropped 10 bases, with 5 bases sitting between them. The CDR3 sequence is 11 residues long. In DNA, the CDR3 is TGTGCCAGCAGTGAAGTTGGAAAACTGTTTTTT. Translation: CASSEVGKLFF.

This clonotype came up a few times. The V gene is TRBV2, the J gene TRBJ1-1; TRBD1 matches 9 bases. The trim removed 4 bases at V and 1 base at J, leaving 19 bases unmatched. There are 20 residues in the CDR3. Germline V CDR1 and CDR2: SNHLY, FYNNEI. The CDR3 region is CASSVSFGTGPSGGNTEAFF. The CDR3 nucleotides read TGTGCCAGCAGTGTGTCCTTCGGGACAGGGCCAAGCGGCGGGAACACTGAAGCTTTCTTT.

The rearrangement uses TRBV20-1 and TRBJ1-2; D is possibly TRBD1 (6 bases). Trimming left V 6 bases short and J 5 bases short, with 16 bases between. This CDR3 has 13 amino acids. Germline V gives CDR1 DFQATT, CDR2 SNEGSKA (reference sequence). This CDR3 is CSAEAGQRYGYTF. The DNA of the CDR3 is TGCAGTGCGGAAGCAGGACAGAGGTATGGCTACACCTTC.

This clonotype has just a few counts. The chain uses TRBV30 and TRBJ1-1, with D possibly being TRBD1 (6 bases). The CDR3 is 12 residues long. Germline V gene data show CDR1 as GTSNPN and CDR2 as SVGIG (reference sequence). V was pared by 4 bases and J by 3 bases, with 9 bases between. CDR3 sequence (DNA): TGTGCCTGGAAGGACAGCGACACTGAAGCTTTCTTT. As protein: CAWKDSDTEAFF.

Turning to this clonotype: Germline and junction disagree at one end, which may indicate a read error. The chain uses TRBV5-5 and TRBJ2-1, with D unresolved. This CDR3 region has 12 residues. Germline V lookup: CDR1 SGHKS, CDR2 YYEKEE (reference sequence). The CDR3 here is CASSLLGNGQFF. The CDR3 bases are TGTGCCAGCAGCTTGCTGGGCAATGGGCAGTTCTTC. The complete variable domain, with remaining parts taken from reference TRBV5-5 and TRBJ2-1, reads DAGVTQSPTHLIKTRGQQVTLRCSPISGHKSVSWYQQVLGQGPQFIFQYYEKEERGRGNFPDRFSARQFPNYSSELNVNALLLGDSALYLCASSLLGNGQFFGPGTRLTVL.

This clonotype was counted once. V and J are TRBV11-2 and TRBJ2-1; 8 bases line up with TRBD2. The germline V gene encodes CDR1 SGHAT and CDR2 FQNNGV. V was pared by 2 bases and J by 6 bases, with 12 bases of the junction left unmatched. The CDR3 has 17 residues. Here the CDR3 reads CASSLIREGRFRNEQFF. The CDR3 region has the DNA TGTGCCAGCAGCTTAATCCGGGAGGGCCGGTTTCGCAATGAGCAGTTCTTC.